These 5 T cell receptor beta chains originate from one sample sequenced in a study of T cell repertoires in cytomegalovirus infection. Each CDR3 protein is one row after TCRdb ran MiXCR on the reads. The table lists 120,000 to 150,000 distinct CDR3 sequences, under 8.5% of them singletons. The sequencing input was PBMCs. Source of these receptors: a human donor in good health (CMV status not recorded). Some clones in this sample may be carry-over from other donors' samples.

At least ten counts were recorded for this clonotype. The gene calls are TRBV7-8 and TRBJ2-5; D may be TRBD2 (5 bases). This CDR3 contains 14 residues. V was trimmed by 4 bases and J by 5 bases, leaving 14 bases between them. Germline CDR1 reads SGHVS; CDR2 reads FQNEAQ. In nucleotides, the CDR3 is TGTGCCAGCAGCTCCCTCGGAGGCGTGGAGACCCAGTACTTC. It specifies CASSSLGGVETQYF.

This clonotype was observed at least ten times. This chain connects TRBV7-8 to TRBJ2-4; 10 nucleotides agree with TRBD2. J lost 7 bases, V lost 5 bases, and 8 bases had no gene match. This CDR3 contains 15 residues. Germline V gene sequence: CDR1 SGHVS, CDR2 FQNEAQ. This CDR3 reads CASSPGGSGGNIQYF. The CDR3 bases are TGTGCCAGCAGCCCGGGGGGTAGCGGGGGGAACATTCAGTACTTC.

This clonotype was recorded many times. The V and J genes are TRBV7-9 and TRBJ1-2; TRBD1 might be the D (5 bases). The CDR3 has 14 amino acids. Trimming removed 5 bases from V and 8 bases from J, with 18 bases in between. Germline CDR1 and CDR2: SEHNR and FQNEAQ (reference sequence). The CDR3 sequence is CASSRSQGINGYTF. As DNA, the CDR3 is TGTGCCAGCAGCAGGTCGCAGGGAATTAACGGCTACACCTTC.

This clonotype was detected ten times or more. V and J are TRBV3-1 and TRBJ1-1; no clear D gene. Trimming pared 0 bases from V and 2 bases from J, leaving 13 bases between. The CDR3 loop spans 16 amino acids. CDR1 is LGHDT and CDR2 is YNNKEL in the germline V gene (reference sequence). For the CDR3, the DNA is TGTGCCAGCAGCCAAGAGCTGCCTGAGGTAAACACTGAAGCTTTCTTT. Translation: CASSQELPEVNTEAFF.

J is TRBJ2-2 and V is TRBV19; D gene ambiguous. Trimming pared 5 bases from V and 6 bases from J, leaving 7 bases between. The CDR3 is 12 residues long. The germline gives CDR1 LNHDA, CDR2 SQIVND (reference sequence). Written as DNA, the CDR3 is TGTGCCAGTAGTCCCCCGCCCGGGGAGCTGTTTTTT. Its translation is CASSPPPGELFF.